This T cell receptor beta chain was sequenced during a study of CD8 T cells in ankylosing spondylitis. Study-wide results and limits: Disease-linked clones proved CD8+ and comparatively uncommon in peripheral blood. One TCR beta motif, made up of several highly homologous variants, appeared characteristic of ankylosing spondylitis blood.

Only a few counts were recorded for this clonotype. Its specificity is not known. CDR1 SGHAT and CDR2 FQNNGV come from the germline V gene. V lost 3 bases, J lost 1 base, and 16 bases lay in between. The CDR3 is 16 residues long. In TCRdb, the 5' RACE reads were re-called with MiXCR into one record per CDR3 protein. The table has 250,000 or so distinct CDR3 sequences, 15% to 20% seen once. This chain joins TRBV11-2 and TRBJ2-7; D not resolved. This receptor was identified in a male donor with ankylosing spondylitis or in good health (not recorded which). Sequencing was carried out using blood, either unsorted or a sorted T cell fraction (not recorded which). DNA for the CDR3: TGTGCCAGCAGCTTCAACCGTCTGAGCGAGTCCTACGAGCAGTACTTC. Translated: CASSFNRLSESYEQYF.